The 18 T cell receptor beta chains given below trace back to one sample, sequenced in a study of cytomegalovirus exposure and HLA in healthy donors. PCR was performed using 60 Vbeta and 13 Jbeta primers. Assay used: immunoSEQ multiplex PCR; TCRdb lists only in-frame clones, some missing. This sample has over 150,000 clones; approximately 85% occur once, and the top ten carry over 8.5%. The sequenced sample consisted of PBMCs. The receptors here all came from a man in his forties or fifties in good health and CMV-seropositive.

The chain employs TRBV28 and TRBJ1-2, with no clear D. The V and J ends lost 2 bases and 6 bases respectively, with 13 bases between them. Germline V gives CDR1 MDHEN, CDR2 SYDVKM. This CDR3 region has 14 residues. The chain's CDR3 is CASSLEGMVHGYTF. CDR3 bases: TGTGCCAGCAGTTTAGAGGGTATGGTCCATGGCTACACCTTC.

The rearrangement joins TRBV27 to TRBJ2-1, with 9 bases matching TRBD1. Germline-derived CDR1 and CDR2 are MNHEY and SMNVEV (reference sequence). CDR3 length: 15 residues. J lost 10 bases, V lost 4 bases, and 11 bases had no gene match. The CDR3 DNA is TGTGCCAGCAGTTCCTCGGGACAGGGCCTGAGAGAGCAGTTCTTC. It specifies CASSSSGQGLREQFF.

This chain links TRBV4-1 with TRBJ1-1; TRBD1 matches at 9 bases. The CDR3 loop spans 16 amino acids. Germline V gives CDR1 MGHRA, CDR2 YSYEKL. V lost 4 bases and J lost 3; bases outside the gene matches: 9. The CDR3 nucleotides are TGCGCCAGCAGCCCAGGACAGGGGTTTCGGTACACTGAAGCTTTCTTT. Its translation is CASSPGQGFRYTEAFF.

The chain carries TRBV2 and TRBJ2-7; D unclear. V shed 3 bases and J shed 2 bases, with 8 bases lying between them. Germline CDR1 SNHLY, CDR2 FYNNEI. The CDR3 extends over 13 amino acids. CDR3 nucleotide sequence: TGTGCCAGCAGTGAGTACAGAGCCTACGAGCAGTACTTC. Its translation: CASSEYRAYEQYF.

The rearrangement joins TRBV18 to TRBJ2-3; TRBD1 matches at 8 bases. The germline V gene encodes CDR1 KGHSH and CDR2 LQKENI. The CDR3 extends over 17 amino acids. V lost 3 bases, J lost 5 bases, and 13 bases stayed unmatched. As DNA, the CDR3 is TGTGCCAGCTCACCGCTCCTCCCGGGACAGGATGGAGATACGCAGTATTTT. This sequence encodes CASSPLLPGQDGDTQYF.

The chain is built from TRBV6-1 and TRBJ1-5, with D tentatively TRBD1 (6 bases). The CDR3 length is 14 residues. The germline CDR1 and CDR2 sequences are MNHNS and SASEGT. V shed 4 bases and J shed 2 bases, with 9 bases lying between them. CDR3 residues: CASSVYRGNQPQHF. The DNA for the CDR3 is TGTGCCAGCAGTGTTTACAGGGGCAATCAGCCCCAGCATTTT.

In this sample, this clone turned up a few times. J is TRBJ2-4 and V is TRBV2, with TRBD1 matching 7 bases. V was clipped by 7 bases and J by 5 bases; unmatched bases: 2. Looked up from germline, CDR1 is SNHLY and CDR2 is FYNNEI. The CDR3 length is 12 residues. The CDR3 protein is CASKGTENIQYF. CDR3 nucleotide sequence: TGTGCCAGCAAGGGGACAGAAAACATTCAGTACTTC.

This chain links TRBV18 with TRBJ2-7; 8 bases fit TRBD1. With 2 bases clipped from V and 7 bases from J, the junction kept 10 bases outside the gene matches. This CDR3 contains 15 residues. The germline V gene has CDR1 KGHSH and CDR2 LQKENI. This chain's CDR3 is CASSPRDGQGMEQYF. In nucleotides, the CDR3 is TGTGCCAGCTCACCAAGGGACGGACAGGGAATGGAGCAGTACTTC.

This sequence joins TRBV19 and TRBJ1-1; 8 bases match TRBD1. Looked up from germline, CDR1 is LNHDA and CDR2 is SQIVND (reference sequence). This CDR3 region has 18 residues. The trim removed 0 bases at V and 0 bases at J, leaving 9 bases unmatched. CDR3 amino acids: CASSIDRTGGRLNTEAFF. CDR3 bases: TGTGCCAGTAGTATAGATCGCACAGGGGGTCGGCTGAACACTGAAGCTTTCTTT.

This clone was detected a few times. The V and J genes are TRBV7-3 and TRBJ2-5; a weak D match, TRBD2 (6 bases). Germline V gives CDR1 SGHTA, CDR2 FQGTGA. Trimming removed 2 bases from V and 9 bases from J, with 16 bases in between. This CDR3 comprises 14 residues. The CDR3 sequence: CASSLGGRGASQYF. The CDR3 DNA reads as TGTGCCAGCAGCTTAGGGGGACGCGGGGCTTCCCAGTACTTC.

The V and J genes are TRBV5-1 and TRBJ1-4; 9 positions match TRBD1. With 4 bases clipped from V and 5 bases from J, the junction kept 6 bases outside the gene matches. The germline V gene has CDR1 SGHRS and CDR2 YFSETQ. The length of the CDR3 is 15 residues. CDR3 nucleotides: TGCGCCAGCAGCGAGATACAGGGGGCAAATGAAAAACTGTTTTTT. Protein sequence: CASSEIQGANEKLFF.

The rearrangement links TRBV7-9 to TRBJ2-7, with D possibly being TRBD2 (5 bases). The CDR3 extends over 14 amino acids. Trimming stripped 3 bases from V and 2 bases from J, with 11 bases between. CDR1 and CDR2 (germline): SEHNR, FQNEAQ (reference sequence). CDR3 nucleotides: TGTGCCAGCAGCTTGACCCGCGGGCCCTACGAGCAGTACTTC. Protein product: CASSLTRGPYEQYF.

The DNA of the CDR3 is TGTGCCAGCAAGCGACCTGAGCCCGGGGAGCTGTTTTTT. Amino acid sequence: CASKRPEPGELFF. This chain joins TRBV2 and TRBJ2-2; D not resolved. This CDR3 has 13 residues. Per the germline V gene, CDR1 is SNHLY and CDR2 is FYNNEI. V lost 7 bases and J lost 6, with 12 bases in between.

A few counts support this clone. J is TRBJ2-7 and V is TRBV7-6, with TRBD2 identical over 13 bases. Germline CDR1 reads SGHVS; CDR2 reads FNYEAQ. The ends lost 4 bases at V and 3 bases at J; junction bases unmatched: 3. The CDR3 has 15 amino acids. The DNA of the CDR3 is TGTGCCAGCAGCTATACTAGCGGGGGGGACTACGAGCAGTACTTC. It yields the protein CASSYTSGGDYEQYF.

The chain couples TRBV14 to TRBJ2-1; D remains unclear. The CDR3 runs 12 residues. Per the germline V gene, CDR1 is SGHDN and CDR2 is FVKESK. The V gene lost 8 bases and the J gene lost 3 bases, with 8 bases spanning the gap. The CDR3 is CASGFIYNEQFF. The CDR3 DNA sequence: TGTGCCAGCGGCTTTATCTACAATGAGCAGTTCTTC.

The chain uses TRBV6-5 and TRBJ2-7; D possibly corresponds to TRBD1 (6 bases). This CDR3 region has 14 residues. From germline, CDR1 is MNHEY and CDR2 SVGAGI. The V gene lost 5 bases and the J gene lost 4 bases, with 15 bases spanning the gap. The CDR3, as DNA: TGTGCCAGCAGTCCCACAGGGAGTGTTTACGAGCAGTACTTC. Translating it yields CASSPTGSVYEQYF.

CDR3: CASSFAPGTSGLSTGELFF. The CDR3 DNA is TGTGCCAGCAGCTTCGCCCCCGGGACTAGCGGGTTGAGCACCGGGGAGCTGTTTTTT. The chain uses TRBV7-3 and TRBJ2-2; 12 bases agree with TRBD2. Trimming removed 3 bases from V and 4 bases from J; junction bases left unmatched: 12. The CDR3 length is 19 residues. Germline V gene lookup returns CDR1 SGHTA and CDR2 FQGTGA.

In its sample, this clone was seen once. The chain employs TRBV29-1 and TRBJ1-5, with a possible D match to TRBD1 (6 bases). Germline CDR1 and CDR2: SQVTM and ANQGSEA. CDR3 length: 14 residues. V was cut by 4 bases and J by 0 bases, with 10 bases left in between. Here the CDR3 reads CSVVQGNSNQPQHF. For the CDR3, the DNA is TGCAGCGTTGTCCAGGGGAATAGCAATCAGCCCCAGCATTTT.